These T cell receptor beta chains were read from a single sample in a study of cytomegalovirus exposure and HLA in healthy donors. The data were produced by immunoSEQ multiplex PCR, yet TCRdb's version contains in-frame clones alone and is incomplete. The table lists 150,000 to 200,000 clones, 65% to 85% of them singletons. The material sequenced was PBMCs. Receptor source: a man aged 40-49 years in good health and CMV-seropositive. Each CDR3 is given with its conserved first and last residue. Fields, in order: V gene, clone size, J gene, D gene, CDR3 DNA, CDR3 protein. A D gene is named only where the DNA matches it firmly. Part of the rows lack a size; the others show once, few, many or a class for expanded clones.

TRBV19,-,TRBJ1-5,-,TGTGCCAGTAGTATATTGAAGCCGCGCAATCAGCCCCAGCATTTT,CASSILKPRNQPQHF
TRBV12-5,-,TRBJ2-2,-,TGTGCTAGTGGTTTGGTACGGGTATCCGGGGAGCTGTTTTTT,CASGLVRVSGELFF
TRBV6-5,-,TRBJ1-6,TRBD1,TGTGCCAGCAGTGGGGCTTGGGGACAGCCCCATAACTTT,CASSGAWGQPHNF
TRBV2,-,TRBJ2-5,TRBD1,TGTGCCAGCAGCAGGACAGGGCATATGGAGGAGACCCAGTACTTC,CASSRTGHMEETQYF
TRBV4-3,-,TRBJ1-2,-,TGCGCCAGCAGCCAAGGGACTTCAAACTATGGCTACACCTTC,CASSQGTSNYGYTF
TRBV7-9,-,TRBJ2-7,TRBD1,TGTGCCAGCAGCGCCCCTCCCGGGACAGGGGGCTACGAGCAGTACTTC,CASSAPPGTGGYEQYF
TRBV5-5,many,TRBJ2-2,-,TGTGCCAGCAGCTTGGGGCAGGGTAGCACCGGGGAGCTGTTTTTT,CASSLGQGSTGELFF
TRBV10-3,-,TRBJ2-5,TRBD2,TGTGCCGCCCACGGCCTTCGGGAGGAGCAGTACTTC,CAAHGLREEQYF
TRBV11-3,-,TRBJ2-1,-,TGTGCCAGCAGCTTAGGAGGCAGGGATGAGCAGTTCTTC,CASSLGGRDEQFF
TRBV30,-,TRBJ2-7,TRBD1,TGTGCCTGGAGTGAACAGGGGGACGAGCAGTACTTC,CAWSEQGDEQYF
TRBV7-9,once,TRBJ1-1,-,TGTGCCAGCAGTTTAACCCCTACGCGAGCATTCTTT,CASSLTPTRAFF
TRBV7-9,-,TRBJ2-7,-,TGTGCCAGCAGTTACGACACCACCTACGAGCAGTACTTC,CASSYDTTYEQYF
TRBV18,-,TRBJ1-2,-,TGTGCCAGCTCACCAGACAGAAACTATGGCTACACCTTC,CASSPDRNYGYTF
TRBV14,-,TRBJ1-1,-,TGTGCCAGCAGCCTAGGGGTTATGAACACTGAAGCTTTCTTT,CASSLGVMNTEAFF
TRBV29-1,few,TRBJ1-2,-,TGCAGCGTTGTTGGGACACCGGGTGGCTACACCTTC,CSVVGTPGGYTF
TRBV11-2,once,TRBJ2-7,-,TGCGCCAGCAGCCCCTTCGGTGGAGCGAGGTACGAGCAGTACTTC,CASSPFGGARYEQYF
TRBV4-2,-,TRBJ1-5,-,TGTGCCAGCAGCCCGAACCCTAACCAGCCCCAGCATTTT,CASSPNPNQPQHF
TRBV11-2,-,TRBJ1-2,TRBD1,TGTGCCAGCAGCTTAGGAACAGGGGGCACAACGCGGGGCTACACCTTC,CASSLGTGGTTRGYTF
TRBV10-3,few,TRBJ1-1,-,TGTGCCATCAGGAGACAAGAGAACACTGAAGCTTTCTTT,CAIRRQENTEAFF
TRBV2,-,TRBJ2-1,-,TGTGCCAGCAGTGAGGGCCGACTAAATGAGCAGTTCTTC,CASSEGRLNEQFF
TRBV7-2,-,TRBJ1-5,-,TGTGCCAGCAGCGGGGGACATGCTCAGCCCCAGCATTTT,CASSGGHAQPQHF
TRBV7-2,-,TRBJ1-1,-,TGTGCCAGCAGCTTTGGGCAGCTCGACCCTGAAGCTTTCTTT,CASSFGQLDPEAFF
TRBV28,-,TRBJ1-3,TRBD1,TGTGCCAGCAGTTTTTCCTCAGGGGGGGGAAACACCATATATTTT,CASSFSSGGGNTIYF
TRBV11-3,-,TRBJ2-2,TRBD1,TGTGCCAGCAGCTCCAGGCAGGGGGCCGGGGAGCTGTTTTTT,CASSSRQGAGELFF
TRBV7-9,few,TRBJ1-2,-,TGTGCCAGCAGCTTAGTGCGGGGGGACCCCTATGGCTACACCTTC,CASSLVRGDPYGYTF
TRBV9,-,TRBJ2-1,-,TGTGCCAGCAGCGTAGGAGGAGGCTACGATGAGCAGTTCTTC,CASSVGGGYDEQFF
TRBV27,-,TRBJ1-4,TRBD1,TGTGCCAGCGGGGACAGGCATAATGAAAAACTGTTTTTT,CASGDRHNEKLFF
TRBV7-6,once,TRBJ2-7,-,TGTGCCAGCAGCTTAGAATTAGACTCCTACGAGCAGTACTTC,CASSLELDSYEQYF
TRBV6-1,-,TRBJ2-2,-,TGTGCCAGCACCCCCATGAGGGACACCGGGGAGCTGTTTTTT,CASTPMRDTGELFF
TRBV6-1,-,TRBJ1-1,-,TGTGCCAGCAGTGCACTCTGGACAGTCCTAGGAGCTTTCTTT,CASSALWTVLGAFF
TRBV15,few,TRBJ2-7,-,TGTGCCACCAGCAGAGTAGGGACAAAATACGAGCAGTACTTC,CATSRVGTKYEQYF
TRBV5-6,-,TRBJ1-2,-,TGTGCCAGCAGCTTGGCCGGTTTCCGCTCCCCCTATGGCTACACCTTC,CASSLAGFRSPYGYTF
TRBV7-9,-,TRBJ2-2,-,TGTGCCAGCAGACCACGTCCGCGCCTCAATGATACCGGGGAGCTGTTTTTT,CASRPRPRLNDTGELFF
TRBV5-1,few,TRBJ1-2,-,TGCGCCAGCAGCTCCCTTGGAGCATATGGCTACACCTTC,CASSSLGAYGYTF
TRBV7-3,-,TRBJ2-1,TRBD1,TGTGCCAGCAGCTCAAGCGACAGGGGGCGCTTCCACAATGAGCAGTTCTTC,CASSSSDRGRFHNEQFF
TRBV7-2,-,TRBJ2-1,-,TGTGCCAGCAGCTTAGTGGGCGATGAGCAGTTCTTC,CASSLVGDEQFF